Listed below are T cell receptor beta chains from one sample, sequenced in a study of early T cells in non-severe SARS-CoV-2 infection. MiXCR, applied by TCRdb to the 5' RACE reads, yields one record per CDR3 protein. The profile shows about 98,000 distinct CDR3 sequences, about an eighth of them singletons. Sequencing was carried out using whole blood. The receptors here all came from an adult who was a healthcare worker with PCR-confirmed SARS-CoV-2 infection or an uninfected control (not recorded which). The CDR3 runs from the conserved cysteine through the conserved F or W. A D gene is named only where the DNA matches it firmly. Size tells how often a clone was seen (once, few, many) or the class of an expanded clone, and some rows leave it out.

DNA: TGTGCCAGCAGCCAGAGTGGGGCGACCGGCGAGCTGTACTTC
CDR3: CASSQSGATGELYF
D: NA
length: 14
J: TRBJ2-7
V: TRBV3-1
size: NA

DNA: TGTGCCAGCAGGTGGGACTACGCCACAGATACGCAGTATTTT
CDR3: CASRWDYATDTQYF
D: TRBD2
length: 14
J: TRBJ2-3
V: TRBV27
size: few

DNA: TGCGCCAGCAGACACTCACAGGGGGCAAATGAGCAGTTCTTC
CDR3: CASRHSQGANEQFF
D: TRBD1
length: 14
J: TRBJ2-1
V: TRBV4-1
size: many

DNA: TGCAGCGTTGAAAGTCCGACACAGGGACCCTACGAGCAGTACTTC
CDR3: CSVESPTQGPYEQYF
D: NA
length: 15
J: TRBJ2-7
V: TRBV29-1
size: few

DNA: TGTGCCAGCACCCGCCGGAGCGCGGGAGTCTACAATGAGCAGTTCTTC
CDR3: CASTRRSAGVYNEQFF
D: NA
length: 16
J: TRBJ2-1
V: TRBV21-1
size: NA

DNA: TGTGCCAGCAGCTTGACTCTAGCGGGTTTGAACACCGGGGAGCTGTTTTTT
CDR3: CASSLTLAGLNTGELFF
D: TRBD2
length: 17
J: TRBJ2-2
V: TRBV5-5
size: NA

DNA: TGTGCCAGCAGCCCTAGTGGTACCACCAATGAGCAGTTCTTC
CDR3: CASSPSGTTNEQFF
D: NA
length: 14
J: TRBJ2-1
V: TRBV7-9
size: NA

DNA: TGCAGCGTTGTACAGGGTCCTGAAGCTTTCTTT
CDR3: CSVVQGPEAFF
D: NA
length: 11
J: TRBJ1-1
V: TRBV29-1
size: NA

DNA: TGTGCCAGCAGTTACTCGATCAGCTGCGAGCAGTACTTC
CDR3: CASSYSISCEQYF
D: NA
length: 13
J: TRBJ2-7
V: TRBV6-5
size: NA

DNA: TGTGCCACCAGGGACAGTTCCTACGAGCAGTACTTC
CDR3: CATRDSSYEQYF
D: NA
length: 12
J: TRBJ2-7
V: TRBV24-1
size: few

DNA: TGTGCCAGCAGCGTAGACAGGGTAGGCAAAAACATTCAATACTTC
CDR3: CASSVDRVGKNIQYF
D: NA
length: 15
J: TRBJ2-4
V: TRBV9
size: NA

DNA: TGTGCCAGCAGCAAAGGGACAGCGGAATCACCCCTCCACTTT
CDR3: CASSKGTAESPLHF
D: TRBD1
length: 14
J: TRBJ1-6
V: TRBV7-2
size: many

DNA: TGCAGCGACTATTCGGGAGCTGAAGCTTTCTTT
CDR3: CSDYSGAEAFF
D: NA
length: 11
J: TRBJ1-1
V: TRBV29-1
size: once

DNA: TGTGCCAGCCTCGCTAGTTTACTCACAGATACGCAGTATTTT
CDR3: CASLASLLTDTQYF
D: NA
length: 14
J: TRBJ2-3
V: TRBV18
size: few

DNA: TGTGCCAGCATCCAGGCGGGAAGACAGGGCATCTATGGCTACACCTTC
CDR3: CASIQAGRQGIYGYTF
D: TRBD1
length: 16
J: TRBJ1-2
V: TRBV28
size: NA

DNA: TGTGCCTGGAGGCCGGGTCCCTACGAGCAGTACTTC
CDR3: CAWRPGPYEQYF
D: NA
length: 12
J: TRBJ2-7
V: TRBV30
size: NA

DNA: TGTGCCAGCAGCGGGGAACCAACTAATGAAAAACTGTTTTTT
CDR3: CASSGEPTNEKLFF
D: NA
length: 14
J: TRBJ1-4
V: TRBV9
size: few

DNA: TGTGCCAGCAGCCAATTGACAGGCAACACTGAAGCTTTCTTT
CDR3: CASSQLTGNTEAFF
D: NA
length: 14
J: TRBJ1-1
V: TRBV27
size: NA

DNA: TGCAGCGTATTTGGGACAGGGGACACAACCTACGAGCAGTACTTC
CDR3: CSVFGTGDTTYEQYF
D: TRBD1
length: 15
J: TRBJ2-7
V: TRBV29-1
size: few

DNA: TGTGCCAGCAGCTTAGTTCAGAGGCCCGCGGGGGGGGAGCAGTTCTTC
CDR3: CASSLVQRPAGGEQFF
D: TRBD2
length: 16
J: TRBJ2-1
V: TRBV11-2
size: few

DNA: TGTGCCAGCAGCTTTCGACTAGCGAGGCCTCGAGGGGCCCTCTACGAGCAGTACTTC
CDR3: CASSFRLARPRGALYEQYF
D: TRBD2
length: 19
J: TRBJ2-7
V: TRBV5-6
size: few

DNA: TGTGCCAGCAGCTTGGGAAACCGCTCCCCCACCGGGGAGCTGTTTTTT
CDR3: CASSLGNRSPTGELFF
D: NA
length: 16
J: TRBJ2-2
V: TRBV5-4
size: many

DNA: TGTGCCAGCAGCTTCAGGAGGAACGTTGCAACTAATGAAAAACTGTTTTTT
CDR3: CASSFRRNVATNEKLFF
D: NA
length: 17
J: TRBJ1-4
V: TRBV5-6
size: many

DNA: TGCGCCAGCAGCCAAGATCGGGGCAGGGGGCCCTACAATGAGCAGTTCTTC
CDR3: CASSQDRGRGPYNEQFF
D: TRBD1
length: 17
J: TRBJ2-1
V: TRBV4-1
size: NA

DNA: TGTGCCAGCAGCTTCGGGACAGGGGGAGTCGGGGAGCTGTTTTTT
CDR3: CASSFGTGGVGELFF
D: TRBD1
length: 15
J: TRBJ2-2
V: TRBV5-4
size: few

DNA: TGTGCCAGCAGCTTGGGGGTCGGCGAAACAGATACGCAGTATTTT
CDR3: CASSLGVGETDTQYF
D: NA
length: 15
J: TRBJ2-3
V: TRBV5-4
size: many

DNA: TGCAGCGCCCAGGACAGGGGAATCTCCTACGAGCAGTACTTC
CDR3: CSAQDRGISYEQYF
D: TRBD1
length: 14
J: TRBJ2-7
V: TRBV29-1
size: few

DNA: TGTGCCAGCAGTTCTCGACAGGGGGCCGTCTACGAGCAGTACTTC
CDR3: CASSSRQGAVYEQYF
D: TRBD1
length: 15
J: TRBJ2-7
V: TRBV5-5
size: many

DNA: TGCAGTGCCGTTAGCGTTGAGCAGTTCTTC
CDR3: CSAVSVEQFF
D: NA
length: 10
J: TRBJ2-1
V: TRBV20-1
size: NA

DNA: TGCAGTGCCCCACGACCCGACAGTACCTACGAGCAGTACTTC
CDR3: CSAPRPDSTYEQYF
D: NA
length: 14
J: TRBJ2-7
V: TRBV20-1
size: few

DNA: TGCAGCGTTGAATCCCAACTAGCGGGATTCGTGTATACGCAGTATTTT
CDR3: CSVESQLAGFVYTQYF
D: TRBD2
length: 16
J: TRBJ2-3
V: TRBV29-1
size: few

DNA: TGTGCCAGCAGCGTAAACAACAATCAGCCCCAGCATTTT
CDR3: CASSVNNNQPQHF
D: NA
length: 13
J: TRBJ1-5
V: TRBV9
size: few

DNA: TGTGCCAGCAGCCCCTATCAAAGGGGGAACACTGAAGCTTTCTTT
CDR3: CASSPYQRGNTEAFF
D: NA
length: 15
J: TRBJ1-1
V: TRBV7-3
size: NA

DNA: TGCGCCAGCAGCCCCAGCGGGAGGGATTACGAGCAGTACTTC
CDR3: CASSPSGRDYEQYF
D: TRBD2
length: 14
J: TRBJ2-7
V: TRBV5-1
size: NA

DNA: TGTGCCAGTAGTAGATTCGCACAGGGGGGAGAGACCCAGTACTTC
CDR3: CASSRFAQGGETQYF
D: TRBD1
length: 15
J: TRBJ2-5
V: TRBV19
size: few

DNA: TGTGCCAGCAGCCAACGGCGAAGGGAGGACGAGCAGTACTTC
CDR3: CASSQRRREDEQYF
D: NA
length: 14
J: TRBJ2-7
V: TRBV4-2
size: few

DNA: TGCAGTGCTAGTATGGGGGCAGGGGGAAATCAGCCCCAGCATTTT
CDR3: CSASMGAGGNQPQHF
D: TRBD1
length: 15
J: TRBJ1-5
V: TRBV20-1
size: few

DNA: TGTGCCAGCAGTACCTCAGGTAGCGGGCCTTCCTACGAGCAGTACTTC
CDR3: CASSTSGSGPSYEQYF
D: TRBD2
length: 16
J: TRBJ2-7
V: TRBV12-3/TRBV12-4
size: NA

DNA: TGCAGCGTCTTGATGATCTACGAGCAGTACTTC
CDR3: CSVLMIYEQYF
D: NA
length: 11
J: TRBJ2-7
V: TRBV29-1
size: few

DNA: TGCGCCAGCAGCTCCGACGACTGGGTCTATGGCTACACCTTC
CDR3: CASSSDDWVYGYTF
D: NA
length: 14
J: TRBJ1-2
V: TRBV5-1
size: few

DNA: TGTGCCAGCAGTGAAGGGGGGTACACAGATACGCAGTATTTT
CDR3: CASSEGGYTDTQYF
D: NA
length: 14
J: TRBJ2-3
V: TRBV2
size: NA

DNA: TGTGCCAGCAGCGAGGACAGGGGGCCGGCCAAAAACATTCAGTACTTC
CDR3: CASSEDRGPAKNIQYF
D: TRBD1
length: 16
J: TRBJ2-4
V: TRBV9
size: many

DNA: TGCGCCAGCAGCCAAGCCACCGGGGAGCTGTTTTTT
CDR3: CASSQATGELFF
D: NA
length: 12
J: TRBJ2-2
V: TRBV4-1
size: once

DNA: TGCGCCAGCAGCTTGGGGATTCGCGAGGAGACTTACGAGCAGTACTTC
CDR3: CASSLGIREETYEQYF
D: NA
length: 16
J: TRBJ2-7
V: TRBV5-1
size: few

DNA: TGCAGCGTTGGGACTAGCGGGGCGCGGGATTTT
CDR3: CSVGTSGARDF
D: TRBD2
length: 11
J: TRBJ2-3
V: TRBV29-1
size: few

DNA: TGTGCCAGCAGTTACGTGGGGGGGAGGATTGCAGATACGCAGTATTTT
CDR3: CASSYVGGRIADTQYF
D: TRBD2
length: 16
J: TRBJ2-3
V: TRBV6-5
size: NA

DNA: TGTGCCAGCTCACCGGAGGCGGACAGGGCCTATGGAAATGCTGAAGCTTTCTTT
CDR3: CASSPEADRAYGNAEAFF
D: TRBD1
length: 18
J: TRBJ1-1
V: TRBV18
size: few

DNA: TGTGCCAGCAGCCAAGATCCCGGAGGACTCGAGCCTTACTACGAGCAGTACTTC
CDR3: CASSQDPGGLEPYYEQYF
D: NA
length: 18
J: TRBJ2-7
V: TRBV4-2
size: few

DNA: TGTGCCAGCAGTGATCTCTCGAGGGGGCTGGACAGGAGCAATCAGCCCCAGCATTTT
CDR3: CASSDLSRGLDRSNQPQHF
D: TRBD1
length: 19
J: TRBJ1-5
V: TRBV12-3/TRBV12-4
size: few

DNA: TGTGCCAGCAGCTTAGAAGTCGCGGGAGGGTACGAGCAGTACTTC
CDR3: CASSLEVAGGYEQYF
D: TRBD2
length: 15
J: TRBJ2-7
V: TRBV11-2
size: NA

DNA: TGTGCCAGCAGTTTGGGAGGGCGGCCCTACAATGAGCAGTTCTTC
CDR3: CASSLGGRPYNEQFF
D: TRBD2
length: 15
J: TRBJ2-1
V: TRBV27
size: many

DNA: TGCAGTGCTAGTTTAGCGGGACTGTACAATGAGCAGTTCTTC
CDR3: CSASLAGLYNEQFF
D: TRBD2
length: 14
J: TRBJ2-1
V: TRBV20-1
size: few

DNA: TGTGCCAGCAGTGAACTTGGACTAGCGGGCACCGGGGAGCTGTTTTTT
CDR3: CASSELGLAGTGELFF
D: TRBD2
length: 16
J: TRBJ2-2
V: TRBV2
size: NA

DNA: TGTGCCAGCAGCCACACATATCGACCAGAAGAGACCCAGTACTTC
CDR3: CASSHTYRPEETQYF
D: NA
length: 15
J: TRBJ2-5
V: TRBV3-1
size: many

DNA: TGTGCCATCAGTGATCGGAACTCCTACGAGCAGTACTTC
CDR3: CAISDRNSYEQYF
D: NA
length: 13
J: TRBJ2-7
V: TRBV10-3
size: few